This T cell receptor beta chain was identified during a study of immune reconstitution after stem cell transplant in scleroderma (dated by TCRdb to the late 2010s). V is clipped by 3 bases and J by 2 bases, and the sequence between their germline boundaries is 13 bases long. From the germline V gene (reference sequence), CDR1 is DFQATT and CDR2 is SNEGSKA. From cysteine to phenylalanine, the CDR3 is 14 amino acids long. The CDR3 DNA has 42 bases and is translated from base 1. In the case of this clonotype: The specificity of this receptor is unknown. The sample holds no much larger clone one base away, and base qualities are not on file.

The receptor library was made with RT-PCR. Reads for this sample came from an Illumina MiSeq. TCRdb handled the public reads itself, with Q25 trimming in fastp and clone calling in MiXCR, and kept productive beta chains. Records with the same CDR3 protein are collapsed into one entry carrying the most frequent genes and DNA. The sample has around 4,400 distinct CDR3 sequences on record, less than 9.5% of them singletons. The ten largest clones take up under 5.5% of the sample. This receptor was identified in a male donor with systemic sclerosis. This sequence uses TRBV20-1 and TRBJ1-1, with TRBD1 perhaps the D gene, on 5 matching bases. The specimen was obtained before or after autologous hematopoietic stem cell transplantation (not recorded which). The DNA sequence is given as TGCAGTGCTAGGAGTGGGGGGTCAAACACTGAAGCTTTCTTT. Translated, this is CSARSGGSNTEAFF.